What follows are 12 T cell receptor beta chains derived from one specimen sequenced in a study of shared clonotypes between healthy human individuals. Assay: immunoSEQ multiplex PCR; the TCRdb copy retains only in-frame clones and omits some. The sample lists fewer than 1.6 million clones, around 98.5% occurring once. Sequences were obtained from naive CD4+ T cells sorted from blood. Subset given: CD45RA+ positively selected. These receptors were taken from a man aged 25 to 40 in good health.

This chain joins TRBV5-1 and TRBJ2-6; D may be TRBD1 or TRBD2 (5 bases each). CDR1 is SGHRS and CDR2 is YFSETQ in the germline V gene. CDR3 length: 19 residues. Trimming took off 1 base at V and 2 bases at J, with 19 bases between the two ends. CDR3 in DNA: TGCGCCAGCAGCTTGAACCGGGACCCGTTCCCTACTGGGGCCAACGTCCTGACTTTC. Protein sequence: CASSLNRDPFPTGANVLTF. The complete variable domain, with remaining parts taken from reference TRBV5-1 and TRBJ2-6, reads KAGVTQTPRYLIKTRGQQVTLSCSPISGHRSVSWYQQTPGQGLQFLFEYFSETQRNKGNFPGRFSGRQFSNSRSEMNVSTLELGDSALYLCASSLNRDPFPTGANVLTFGAGSRLTVL.

The chain links TRBV29-1 to TRBJ2-7, with D perhaps matching TRBD1 or TRBD2 (5 bases each). The germline CDR1 and CDR2 sequences are SQVTM and ANQGSEA. V was cut by 4 bases and J by 4 bases, with 11 bases left in between. CDR3 length: 12 residues. CDR3: CSVGPGPYEQYF. The DNA of the CDR3 is TGCAGCGTTGGGCCGGGGCCTTACGAGCAGTACTTC.

J is TRBJ1-5 and V is TRBV7-6; D remains ambiguous. The CDR3 loop spans 14 amino acids. Germline V lookup: CDR1 SGHVS, CDR2 FNYEAQ. V was trimmed by 8 bases and J by 1 base, leaving 12 bases between them. The CDR3 DNA reads TGTGCCAGCGGCAAGGGTGGAAGCAATCAGCCCCAGCATTTT. It codes for CASGKGGSNQPQHF.

The chain employs TRBV10-3 and TRBJ1-2, with 10 nucleotides matching TRBD1. The CDR3 runs 20 residues. Germline V gene data show CDR1 as ENHRY and CDR2 as SYGVKD. V lost 5 bases to trimming and J lost 0 bases; unmatched junction nucleotides: 18. In nucleotides, the CDR3 is TGTGCCATCAGTCCGTCGCTCGGGACAGGGGAGGCACGAGCTAACTATGGCTACACCTTC. It encodes CAISPSLGTGEARANYGYTF.

The rearrangement links TRBV5-6 to TRBJ2-1; the match to TRBD1 covers 12 bases. V lost 4 bases, J lost 8 bases, and 7 bases stayed unmatched. The CDR3 has 15 residues. Germline CDR1 and CDR2: SGHDT and YYEEEE. The CDR3 loop reads CASSSGDRGLDEQFF. Written as DNA, the CDR3 is TGTGCCAGCAGCAGCGGGGACAGGGGGCTCGATGAGCAGTTCTTC.

DNA for the CDR3: TGTGCCAGCAGTCAAGTGCAGGGGCAGCCCCAGCATTTT. Protein sequence: CASSQVQGQPQHF. The chain uses TRBV28 and TRBJ1-5; tentatively, D is TRBD1 (6 bases). Germline V lookup: CDR1 MDHEN, CDR2 SYDVKM. V was trimmed by 5 bases and J by 7 bases, leaving 12 bases between them. The CDR3 is made up of 13 amino acids.

The chain links TRBV7-2 to TRBJ2-5, with D uncertain. This CDR3 has 15 amino acids. CDR1 is SGHTA and CDR2 is FQGNSA in the germline V gene. With 3 bases removed from V and 5 bases from J, the gap between germline ends came to 16 bases. The CDR3 loop reads CASSFGPDTQETQYF. Here the CDR3 DNA reads TGTGCCAGCAGCTTTGGACCAGACACTCAGGAGACCCAGTACTTC.

The J gene is TRBJ2-5, the V gene TRBV2; D remains ambiguous. CDR1 SNHLY and CDR2 FYNNEI come from the germline V gene. This CDR3 has 12 residues. Deletions cut 8 bases from V and 0 bases from J, with 7 bases between. DNA of the CDR3: TGTGCCAGCCGGCCGGACCAAGAGACCCAGTACTTC. Its protein is CASRPDQETQYF.

This rearrangement joins TRBV18 to TRBJ2-7; D gene ambiguous. CDR3 length: 14 amino acids. The germline V gene encodes CDR1 KGHSH and CDR2 LQKENI. Trimming cost V 3 bases and J 5 bases, with 14 bases left between them. In DNA, the CDR3 is TGTGCCAGCTCACCCCTCAGTCAGAACAACGAGCAGTACTTC. Protein: CASSPLSQNNEQYF.

The chain joins TRBV10-3 to TRBJ2-7; TRBD2 agrees at 10 bases. CDR3 length: 13 residues. V lost 10 bases and J lost 4; bases outside the gene matches: 7. Germline V CDR1 and CDR2: ENHRY, SYGVKD. The CDR3 DNA is TGTGCCAGCCTTAGCGGGAGGAATTACGAGCAGTACTTC. Translating gives CASLSGRNYEQYF.

This clone came up once. V is TRBV27 and J is TRBJ2-1; 13 bases map to TRBD2. Germline CDR1 and CDR2: MNHEY and SMNVEV (reference sequence). The CDR3 has 16 amino acids. V was pared by 10 bases and J by 0 bases, with 6 bases of the junction left unmatched. CDR3 residues: CATGTSGEFSYNEQFF. The CDR3 DNA reads TGTGCCACCGGGACTAGCGGGGAGTTCTCCTACAATGAGCAGTTCTTC.

The chain combines TRBV4-1 with TRBJ2-1; 10 bases are a match to TRBD2. Unmatched junction bases numbered 12, after V lost 4 bases and J lost 12 bases. CDR3 size: 15 residues. Per germline, CDR1 MGHRA and CDR2 YSYEKL. CDR3 in DNA: TGCGCCAGCAGCCCTCCGGGATCAAGGACTAGCGGGCAGTTCTTC. Residues: CASSPPGSRTSGQFF.